This T cell receptor (beta chain) was identified during a study of cytomegalovirus exposure and HLA in healthy donors. General observations from the study: Whilst most TCR sequences proved rare, a subset of public TCRs occurred across many donors. Being productive about 90% or about 30% of the time was typical of most TCR beta V segments in an earlier analysis.

PCR primers comprised 60 Vbeta and 13 Jbeta primers. Assay used: immunoSEQ multiplex PCR; TCRdb lists only in-frame clones, some missing. The sample carries a few hundred thousand clones, nearly 95% recorded once. As to this clone: Its target is unknown.

The V gene end was trimmed by 4 bases and the J gene end by 8 bases; junction bases not matched to a gene: 10. Per the germline V gene, CDR1 is MDHEN and CDR2 is SYDVKM. This CDR3 has 15 amino acids. The sequence derives from a girl aged 2-10 years in good health and CMV-seronegative. The sample comprised PBMCs. This chain uses TRBV28 with TRBJ1-4, with 7 nucleotides matching TRBD1. The CDR3 region has the DNA TGTGCCAGCAGTTCACTCCGGGACAGCACGGAAAAACTGTTTTTT. Amino acids: CASSSLRDSTEKLFF. The full variable domain, completed using reference TRBV28 and TRBJ1-4, is DVKVTQSSRYLVKRTGEKVFLECVQDMDHENMFWYRQDPGLGLRLIYFSYDVKMKEKGDIPEGYSVSREKKERFSLILESASTNQTSMYLCASSSLRDSTEKLFFGSGTQLSVL.